These 18 T cell receptor beta chains came from one sample sequenced in a study of T cells after yellow fever vaccination. TCRdb recomputed calls from the 5' RACE reads with MiXCR, one row per CDR3 protein. The table records about 340,000 distinct CDR3 sequences, roughly 9.4% of them present only once. Sequencing used PBMCs, obtained on the day of the first yellow fever vaccination. Receptors originate from a man between 18 and 35 years old who received the YFV17D yellow fever vaccine.

The sample holds many counts of this clonotype. The chain recombines TRBV5-1 with TRBJ1-1; 8 bases agree with TRBD1. The V and J ends lost 4 bases and 3 bases, in that order; junction bases with no gene match: 2. Germline V gives CDR1 SGHRS, CDR2 YFSETQ. The CDR3 has 13 residues. CDR3 sequence reads: CASSRTGYTEAFF. For the CDR3, the DNA is TGCGCCAGCAGCCGGACAGGGTACACTGAAGCTTTCTTT.

A few counts support this clonotype. V usage is TRBV6-1 and J usage is TRBJ2-5, with D unclear. The V and J ends lost 5 bases and 5 bases respectively, with 12 bases between them. The CDR3 spans 13 residues. CDR1 and CDR2 (germline): MNHNS, SASEGT. Written as DNA, the CDR3 is TGTGCCAGCAGTCGGACGGTAGGGGAGACCCAGTACTTC. This sequence encodes CASSRTVGETQYF.

The chain has TRBV4-1 and TRBJ1-1; D not resolved. CDR1 is MGHRA, CDR2 YSYEKL, per germline. The CDR3 loop spans 14 amino acids. V was clipped by 0 bases and J by 3 bases, with 8 bases between them. CDR3 region: CASSQDERYTEAFF. The DNA for the CDR3 is TGCGCCAGCAGCCAAGATGAGCGGTACACTGAAGCTTTCTTT.

The chain employs TRBV28 and TRBJ2-3, with TRBD2 identical over 9 bases. The CDR3 sequence is 15 residues long. V shed 11 bases and J 2 bases; nucleotides not matched to a gene: 11. CDR1 and CDR2 from the germline V gene are MDHEN and SYDVKM. As DNA, the CDR3 is TGTGCCTCTAGGGGGAGCGGGGGGCTCACAGATACGCAGTATTTT. This gives the protein CASRGSGGLTDTQYF.

This clonotype showed up just a few times. This sequence joins TRBV6-4 and TRBJ2-3, with D unclear. Germline assignment: CDR1 MRHNA and CDR2 SNTAGT. V was cut by 0 bases and J by 0 bases, with 13 bases left in between. The CDR3 is made up of 17 amino acids. DNA for the CDR3: TGTGCCAGCAGTGACTCCAAAACCGACTCTAGCACAGATACGCAGTATTTT. Translating gives CASSDSKTDSSTDTQYF.

The rearrangement uses TRBV3-1 and TRBJ2-6; 9 bases agree with TRBD1. The CDR3 has 19 amino acids. The V gene's germline CDR1 is LGHDT and CDR2 YNNKEL (reference sequence). Trimming at V came to 3 bases and at J to 0 bases, leaving 9 bases not matched to a gene. The CDR3 bases are TGTGCCAGCAGCCACTCATGGACAGGGGTCGGCTCTGGGGCCAACGTCCTGACTTTC. Its translation is CASSHSWTGVGSGANVLTF.

In this sample, this clonotype turned up a few times. The genes are TRBV5-4 and TRBJ2-2, with D possibly matching TRBD1 (6 bases). This CDR3 is built from 15 residues. V was shortened by 0 bases and J by 4 bases, with 10 bases between the two germline ends. Germline values: CDR1 SGHNT, CDR2 YYREEE (reference sequence). CDR3 sequence: CASSLAQGLTGELFF. Written as DNA, the CDR3 is TGTGCCAGCAGCTTGGCACAGGGCCTCACCGGGGAGCTGTTTTTT.

CDR3 sequence: CASSNEPWRKGHNEKLFF. CDR3 sequence (DNA): TGTGCCAGCAGCAACGAGCCGTGGCGGAAAGGGCATAATGAAAAACTGTTTTTT. The rearrangement links TRBV7-8 to TRBJ1-4; D is undetermined. V dropped 5 bases and J dropped 4 bases, with 23 bases sitting between them. CDR1 SGHVS and CDR2 FQNEAQ come from the germline V gene. The CDR3 length is 18 residues.

This clonotype has just one count. The chain joins TRBV20-1 to TRBJ2-3; no reliable D call. The V gene's germline CDR1 is DFQATT and CDR2 SNEGSKA (reference sequence). The CDR3 is 12 residues long. With 6 bases removed from V and 2 bases from J, the gap between germline ends came to 9 bases. The CDR3 sequence: CSASTYTDTQYF. As DNA, the CDR3 is TGCAGTGCAAGTACTTACACAGATACGCAGTATTTT.

This clonotype has more than one count but fewer than ten. This chain joins TRBV4-2 and TRBJ2-1; maybe TRBD1 (6 bases). The germline V gene has CDR1 LGHNA and CDR2 YNFKEQ. Trimming shortened V by 7 bases and J by 4 bases, and 17 bases separated the two germline ends. This CDR3 has 15 amino acids. The DNA of the CDR3 is TGTGCCAGCAACACCAGGGGCCTAGGGTACAATGAGCAGTTCTTC. Translation gives CASNTRGLGYNEQFF.

In its sample, this clonotype was seen a few times. J is TRBJ2-7 and V is TRBV3-1; D might be TRBD1 (6 bases). The CDR3 loop spans 15 amino acids. Trimming removed 0 bases at V and 3 bases at J, with 12 bases between. The germline gives CDR1 LGHDT, CDR2 YNNKEL (reference sequence). CDR3 nucleotide sequence: TGTGCCAGCAGCCAAGATCGGGGACAAATCTACGAGCAGTACTTC. This translates into CASSQDRGQIYEQYF.

The chain is built from TRBV20-1 and TRBJ1-2; a weak D match, TRBD1 (5 bases). Trimming took off 5 bases at V and 9 bases at J, with 31 bases between the two ends. CDR3 length: 17 amino acids. Per germline, CDR1 DFQATT and CDR2 SNEGSKA (reference sequence). The CDR3 loop reads CSARDATKGGRTGSYTF. DNA of the CDR3: TGCAGTGCTCGGGACGCAACAAAAGGCGGGCGCACGGGTAGCTACACCTTC.

The sample holds many counts of this clonotype. The chain couples TRBV5-1 to TRBJ2-7; tentative D call: TRBD2 (6 bases). From germline, CDR1 is SGHRS and CDR2 YFSETQ. Trimming took 3 bases from V and 4 from J, leaving 8 bases between them. The CDR3 loop spans 12 amino acids. The CDR3 DNA is TGCGCCAGCAGCTCCGGGGGTTACGAGCAGTACTTC. It yields the protein CASSSGGYEQYF.

V usage is TRBV7-2 and J usage is TRBJ2-7, with a tentative D call TRBD1 (6 bases). In germline, CDR1 is SGHTA, CDR2 FQGNSA. Trimming cost V 2 bases and J 5 bases, with 10 bases left between them. This CDR3 is 13 amino acids long. The DNA of the CDR3 is TGTGCCAGCAGCTTAAACAGGGAGAACGAGCAGTACGTC. It codes for CASSLNRENEQYV.

The table lists this clonotype with a few counts. The chain combines TRBV10-3 with TRBJ2-3; the D is unclear. The germline CDR1 and CDR2 sequences are ENHRY and SYGVKD. CDR3 size: 11 residues. Trimming left V 10 bases short and J 4 bases short, with 9 bases between. The chain's CDR3 is CASRAADTQYF. The DNA for the CDR3 is TGTGCCAGCCGGGCCGCAGATACGCAGTATTTT.

Many counts were recorded for this clonotype. This chain connects TRBV23-1 to TRBJ2-2; D is undetermined. TRBV23-1 is filed as an ORF, its function uncertain. The CDR3 runs to 14 residues. V dropped 4 bases and J dropped 4 bases, with 10 bases sitting between them. The CDR3 nucleotides read TGCGCCAGCAGTCCCACGGGTTTCACCGGGGAGCTGTTTTTT. It is translated as CASSPTGFTGELFF.

The chain joins TRBV9 to TRBJ2-2; D is unresolved. CDR3 length: 15 amino acids. Germline CDR1 is SGDLS and CDR2 is YYNGEE. V lost 3 bases and J lost 4, with 13 bases in between. In DNA form, the CDR3 reads TGTGCCAGCAGCGAAGGGCCCAGGCCCACCGGGGAGCTGTTTTTT. It specifies CASSEGPRPTGELFF.

This clonotype was detected a few times. The J gene is TRBJ2-6, the V gene TRBV29-1; D might be TRBD1 or TRBD2, each matching 5 bases. Germline lookup yields CDR1 SQVTM and CDR2 ANQGSEA. V dropped 5 bases and J dropped 0 bases, with 14 bases sitting between them. The CDR3 has 16 residues. CDR3 bases: TGCAGCGTTTTCCGGGACGGGTCCTCTGGGGCCAACGTCCTGACTTTC. Protein: CSVFRDGSSGANVLTF.